The 10 T cell receptor beta chains listed next were all sequenced from one sample in a study of CD8+ T cells in alopecia areata. cDNA serving as the sequencing template came from extracted, reverse transcribed RNA. Here immunoSEQ multiplex PCR was the method, and the copy in TCRdb shows in-frame clones only, minus some. The data contain 80,000 or so clones, around 66% of them singletons. The treatment denotes: oral pan-JAK inhibitor, 5-10 mg twice daily. The sequenced sample was CD8+ T cells sorted from blood, obtained at week 24, from a patient treated with tofacitinib. The receptors derive from a human donor with alopecia areata.

The V and J genes are TRBV7-2 and TRBJ1-1; the match to TRBD1 covers 7 bases. Looked up from germline, CDR1 is SGHTA and CDR2 is FQGNSA. With 4 bases clipped from V and 6 bases from J, the junction kept 8 bases outside the gene matches. The CDR3 covers 14 residues. CDR3 sequence: CASSYSGGVPEAFF. CDR3 sequence (DNA): TGTGCCAGCAGCTACTCAGGGGGGGTTCCTGAAGCTTTCTTT.

CDR3 bases: TGTGCCAGCAGCTTAGGTTCGGGCTTTGAGCAGTTCTTC. Its translation: CASSLGSGFEQFF. The chain joins TRBV11-2 to TRBJ2-1; no reliable D call. The CDR3 length is 13 residues. V gave up 1 base and J gave up 9 bases, with 10 bases separating them. Germline CDR1 is SGHAT and CDR2 is FQNNGV.

The chain joins TRBV5-1 to TRBJ2-2; no definite D call. CDR1 and CDR2 (germline): SGHRS, YFSETQ. The CDR3 runs 14 residues. Trimming removed 2 bases at V and 2 bases at J, with 7 bases between. The CDR3 sequence: CASSFGDNTGELFF. DNA for the CDR3: TGCGCCAGCAGCTTCGGAGACAACACCGGGGAGCTGTTTTTT.

The V and J genes are TRBV9 and TRBJ2-3; D may be TRBD1 (5 bases). Trimming cost V 0 bases and J 6 bases, with 11 bases left between them. Germline values: CDR1 SGDLS, CDR2 YYNGEE. This CDR3 region has 14 residues. The CDR3, as DNA: TGTGCCAGCAGCGTAGACAGGAGTCAGGATACGCAGTATTTT. Protein: CASSVDRSQDTQYF.

V usage is TRBV2 and J usage is TRBJ2-4; the D gene could be TRBD1 or TRBD2 (6 bases each). Trimming cost V 9 bases and J 1 base, with 19 bases left between them. This CDR3 is built from 16 residues. Germline V gene data show CDR1 as SNHLY and CDR2 as FYNNEI. The CDR3 is CASRPPGASAKNIQYF. The CDR3 region has the DNA TGTGCCAGTAGGCCTCCGGGGGCTTCTGCCAAAAACATTCAGTACTTC.

DNA for the CDR3: TGCGCCAGCAGCCAAGAGTTGCCAGCTAACTATGGCTACACCTTC. It codes for CASSQELPANYGYTF. The genes are TRBV4-3 and TRBJ1-2; no definite D call. CDR1 LGHNA and CDR2 YSLEER come from the germline V gene. This CDR3 has 15 amino acids. Between the trimmed V and J ends, which lost 0 bases and 0 bases, there was a span of 8 bases.

This chain links TRBV5-1 with TRBJ2-1, with TRBD2 matching over 8 bases. Germline V CDR1 and CDR2: SGHRS, YFSETQ. The J segment lost 3 bases and the V segment lost 4 bases, leaving 6 bases of the junction unmatched. CDR3 length: 15 residues. The CDR3 sequence: CASSPVSGNYNEQFF. Here the CDR3 DNA reads TGCGCCAGCAGCCCAGTTAGCGGGAACTACAATGAGCAGTTCTTC. Supplemented by reference TRBV5-1 and TRBJ2-1, the full variable domain reads KAGVTQTPRYLIKTRGQQVTLSCSPISGHRSVSWYQQTPGQGLQFLFEYFSETQRNKGNFPGRFSGRQFSNSRSEMNVSTLELGDSALYLCASSPVSGNYNEQFFGPGTRLTVL.

This chain links TRBV27 with TRBJ2-7, with 10 positions matching TRBD1. The J segment lost 2 bases and the V segment lost 2 bases, leaving 15 bases of the junction unmatched. CDR1 and CDR2 from the germline V gene are MNHEY and SMNVEV (reference sequence). This CDR3 spans 19 amino acids. The DNA of the CDR3 is TGTGCCAGCAGTTTAAAGCCCTATACCATGGACAGGGGGGCCTACGAGCAGTACTTC. Amino acids: CASSLKPYTMDRGAYEQYF.

The gene calls are TRBV9 and TRBJ1-2; 9 bases map to TRBD1. The length of the CDR3 is 20 residues. J lost 4 bases, V lost 4 bases, and 23 bases had no gene match. Germline V gives CDR1 SGDLS, CDR2 YYNGEE. CDR3 sequence: CASSPDTTSTGGSGGYGYTF. CDR3 DNA sequence: TGTGCCAGCAGCCCAGACACCACATCGACAGGGGGATCGGGAGGCTATGGCTACACCTTC. The full variable domain, in which reference TRBV9 and TRBJ1-2 provide the parts outside the CDR3, is DSGVTQTPKHLITATGQRVTLRCSPRSGDLSVYWYQQSLDQGLQFLIQYYNGEERAKGNILERFSAQQFPDLHSELNLSSLELGDSALYFCASSPDTTSTGGSGGYGYTFGSGTRLTVV.

V and J are TRBV5-1 and TRBJ1-5; possibly TRBD1 for D (6 bases). Germline values: CDR1 SGHRS, CDR2 YFSETQ. The CDR3 covers 15 residues. The germline V and J ends were trimmed by 0 bases and 6 bases, with 13 bases remaining between them. CDR3 protein: CASSLEGGPGQPQHF. The CDR3 DNA follows: TGCGCCAGCAGCTTGGAGGGGGGGCCGGGTCAGCCCCAGCATTTT.